These T cell receptor beta chains were read from a single sample in a study of blood T cell repertoires in COVID-19. Profiling relied on immunoSEQ multiplex PCR, and the TCRdb table lists in-frame clones only, not all of them. The sample has under 500,000 clones; around nine tenths are singletons. The source material was PBMCs or T cells enriched from blood (not recorded which). These receptors were collected from a woman aged 18 to 35 with acute COVID-19. Both conserved end residues are part of each CDR3. A D gene is named only where the DNA matches it firmly. Expanded clones are given a class, and other clones once, few, many or no size at all.

V	D	J	size	DNA	CDR3
TRBV7-9	.	TRBJ2-7	once	TGTGCCAGCAGCTCTGGAGTAGCGAGCTCCTACGAGCAGTACTTC	CASSSGVASSYEQYF
TRBV6-4	.	TRBJ1-4	.	TGTGCCCCCACAGGGATTGCAACTAATGAAAAACTGTTTTTT	CAPTGIATNEKLFF
TRBV4-3	.	TRBJ1-5	.	TGCGCCAGCAGCCAAGAGCAGGGTACTCAGCCCCAGCATTTT	CASSQEQGTQPQHF
TRBV6-5	.	TRBJ2-7	.	TGTGCCAGCTCCCAGGGGGGCTCCTACGAGCAGTACTTC	CASSQGGSYEQYF
TRBV21-1	.	TRBJ2-7	.	TGTGCCAGCAGCAAAGCAACAATCGGGGACGAGCAGTACTTC	CASSKATIGDEQYF
TRBV10-3	.	TRBJ1-4	.	TGTGCCATCAGTGAGTCGATAGGCGGGAGGAATGAAAAACTGTTTTTT	CAISESIGGRNEKLFF
TRBV4-2	TRBD1	TRBJ1-5	once	TGTGCCAGCAGCCAAGGACAGGGTATTAGCAATCAGCCCCAGCATTTT	CASSQGQGISNQPQHF
TRBV6-1	.	TRBJ2-7	many	TGTGCCAGCAGTGAAGGGTCAGTCCGAACCTACGAGCAGTACTTC	CASSEGSVRTYEQYF
TRBV19	.	TRBJ1-1	few	TGTGCCAGTATTGGCCACACTGAAGCTTTCTTT	CASIGHTEAFF
TRBV7-9	.	TRBJ1-2	.	TGTGCCAGCAGCTCTGAGGGGGTTGGCTACACCTTC	CASSSEGVGYTF
TRBV9	.	TRBJ2-3	.	TGTGCCAGCAGCGTAAGCCCTCTGGTGCAGTATTTT	CASSVSPLVQYF
TRBV19	TRBD2	TRBJ2-3	.	TGTGCCAGTAGTTTCGTGTGGGGGGAGGGCTCAGATACGCAGTATTTT	CASSFVWGEGSDTQYF
TRBV18	.	TRBJ2-5	.	TGTGCCAGCTCACCTGTTTCTCAAGAGACCCAGTACTTC	CASSPVSQETQYF
TRBV2	.	TRBJ1-1	.	TGTGCCACGCCCCAGGGGACCGCTGAAGCTTTCTTT	CATPQGTAEAFF
TRBV4-2	TRBD1	TRBJ2-4	.	TGTGCCAGCAGCCAAGATTTGGGGACAGGGGCCATCAAAAACATTCAGTACTTC	CASSQDLGTGAIKNIQYF
TRBV27	.	TRBJ2-2	.	TGTGCCAGCAGCCTAATAGGAGGGTGGAGGATTCAGCCCGGGGAGCTGTTTTTT	CASSLIGGWRIQPGELFF
TRBV5-1	TRBD1	TRBJ1-3	.	TGCGCCAGCGCGAACAGGGGAGGAAACACCATATATTTT	CASANRGGNTIYF
TRBV6-6	TRBD1	TRBJ1-2	.	TGTGCCAGCAGTTTCCGGGACAGGGAAGGTGGCTACACCTTC	CASSFRDREGGYTF
TRBV3-1/TRBV3-2	TRBD2	TRBJ2-1	.	TGTGCCAGCAGCCGGACCAGCGGGGGTGGCCACAATGAGCAGTTCTTC	CASSRTSGGGHNEQFF
TRBV10-3	TRBD1	TRBJ2-7	.	TGTGCCAATCAAGGGGGACAGGGGGACGAGCAGTACTTC	CANQGGQGDEQYF
TRBV27	TRBD1	TRBJ1-2	.	TGTGCCAGCAGGACAGGGGACTATGGCTACACCTTC	CASRTGDYGYTF
TRBV7-3	TRBD1	TRBJ1-5	.	TGTGCCAGCGCACGGGACAGGGATCAGCCCCAGCATTTT	CASARDRDQPQHF
TRBV7-2	TRBD1	TRBJ1-6	.	TGTGCCAGCAGCTTCGTCTCGGGACAGCGTAATAATTCACCCCTCCACTTT	CASSFVSGQRNNSPLHF
TRBV2	.	TRBJ1-1	.	TGTGCCAGCAGTACGGGTTACACTGAAGCTTTCTTT	CASSTGYTEAFF
TRBV2	.	TRBJ1-2	.	TGTGCCAGCAGTGAAAGGGTAGGAGGCTATGGCTACACCTTC	CASSERVGGYGYTF
TRBV19	.	TRBJ2-7	.	TGTGCCAGTAGTATTTTGACAGGTAGTACCTACGAGCAGTACTTC	CASSILTGSTYEQYF
TRBV6-5	.	TRBJ1-1	.	TGTGCCAGCAGTACGGTACGGGACACTGAAGCTTTCTTT	CASSTVRDTEAFF
TRBV3-1/TRBV3-2	.	TRBJ1-1	.	TGTGCCAGCAGCCAACAGGGTGTCATGAACACTGAAGCTTTCTTT	CASSQQGVMNTEAFF
TRBV30	.	TRBJ2-5	once	TGTGCCTGGAGTGTACAATCTAGGGAGACCCAGTACTTC	CAWSVQSRETQYF
TRBV6-5	TRBD1	TRBJ1-2	.	TGTGCCAGCAGCAGACAGGGGAGTAGCTATGGCTACACCTTC	CASSRQGSSYGYTF
TRBV5-1	TRBD1	TRBJ2-5	.	TGCGCCAGCAGCAAAGACAGGGCCCGGGAGACCCAGTACTTC	CASSKDRARETQYF
TRBV19	.	TRBJ1-4	once	TGTGCCAGTAGTATTGCGACAGGAGAAAAACTGTTTTTT	CASSIATGEKLFF
TRBV7-8	TRBD2	TRBJ2-1	.	TGTGCCAGCATCCTACTAGCGGGAGCGTACAATGAGCAGTTCTTC	CASILLAGAYNEQFF